The present TCR beta chain was sequenced within a study of blood T cell repertoires in COVID-19. Whole-study context: There were acute and convalescent COVID-19 samples, and they came from the United States, Italy and Spain. Nucleic acid was either cDNA or gDNA, and it came from T cells, B-cell-depleted T cells, or PBMCs.

Sequenced by immunoSEQ multiplex PCR; TCRdb stores in-frame clones only, minus some. The sample lists 100,000 to 120,000 clones, 82% occurring once. In this sample, this clone turned up a few times. The sequence was obtained from a woman in her fifties or sixties with acute or convalescent COVID-19. Input material: peripheral blood.

The DNA for the CDR3 is TGTGCCATAAACGAGATGATGAACACTGAAGCTTTCTTT. It specifies CAINEMMNTEAFF. This chain uses TRBV27 with TRBJ1-1; D remains ambiguous. The CDR3 contains 13 residues. Germline-derived CDR1 and CDR2 are MNHEY and SMNVEV (reference sequence). V lost 10 bases to trimming and J lost 0 bases, with 12 bases between them.